A selection of T cell receptor beta chains follows, all from one sample in a study of regulatory T cells in long-lasting Graves disease. TCRdb used MiXCR to reprocess the multiplex PCR reads, holding one entry per CDR3 protein. The profile shows a few hundred thousand distinct CDR3 sequences, about 20% of them singletons. This specimen was peripheral blood mononuclear cells (PBMCs), taken when the disease was refractory, from a patient treated with antithyroid drugs. Source of these receptors: a female donor with Graves disease. CDR3s include the opening cysteine and the closing phenylalanine or tryptophan. Each record gives: J gene, D gene, V gene, CDR3 protein. The D gene is left open where the match is weak.

TRBJ2-7	TRBD1	TRBV11-2	CASSPTQGAEQYF
TRBJ2-5	.	TRBV29-1	CSVDVAEAQYF
TRBJ1-2	.	TRBV12-3/TRBV12-4	CASSSSSGDYGYTF
TRBJ1-2	.	TRBV5-6	CASSSNRVYGYTF
TRBJ1-6	.	TRBV15	CATSRDRTVNSPLHF
TRBJ2-2	.	TRBV12-3/TRBV12-4	CASRDRRGAANTGELFF
TRBJ2-2	.	TRBV2	CASGSPNTGELFF
TRBJ2-7	.	TRBV19	CASSIDPRDGWQQYF
TRBJ1-5	.	TRBV2	CASRTGTAWFQPQHF
TRBJ2-7	.	TRBV20-1	CSGEGLSYEQYF
TRBJ2-2	.	TRBV7-6	CASSSNANTGELFF
TRBJ2-7	.	TRBV12-3/TRBV12-4	CASSPLTEGDFEQYF
TRBJ1-1	.	TRBV18	CASSGYIGDLNTEAFF
TRBJ1-1	.	TRBV29-1	CSVEQGSEAFF
TRBJ1-3	.	TRBV12-3/TRBV12-4	CASSTRTVGNTIYF
TRBJ2-3	.	TRBV7-2	CASSLGGNFADTQYF
TRBJ2-7	.	TRBV6-2/TRBV6-3	CASSPRPLTASYEQYF
TRBJ2-3	TRBD2	TRBV2	CASSGLAGSTDTQYF
TRBJ1-1	TRBD1	TRBV29-1	CSAVRYRGAEAFF
TRBJ2-5	TRBD2	TRBV12-3/TRBV12-4	CASSSAGGRETQYF
TRBJ2-7	.	TRBV28	CASSRLGHPYEQYF
TRBJ1-3	.	TRBV20-1	CSARDLAGNTIYF
TRBJ2-7	.	TRBV7-9	CASSLGPGDAYEQYF
TRBJ1-6	TRBD1	TRBV12-3/TRBV12-4	CASSARPGQINSPLHF
TRBJ1-6	.	TRBV9	CASSVVAEREGAPLHF
TRBJ2-2	.	TRBV3-1	CASSQIGTSNTGELFF
TRBJ2-3	.	TRBV11-3	CASSLLASTDTQYF
TRBJ1-5	.	TRBV10-3	CAISESAVSNQPRHF
TRBJ2-7	TRBD2	TRBV10-3	CAISGPLAGGYEQYF
TRBJ1-1	.	TRBV7-9	CASSSGQVENTEAFF
TRBJ2-2	TRBD1	TRBV7-9	CASQTGTGNTGELFF
TRBJ1-2	.	TRBV11-2	CASSFTGPINYGYTF
TRBJ2-7	.	TRBV6-5	CASSYPQETYEQYF
TRBJ1-1	.	TRBV5-1	CASSLGTEGTEAFF
TRBJ2-3	TRBD2	TRBV11-3	CASSYGGLAGGPGDTQYF
TRBJ2-1	.	TRBV10-3	CAISVQDGEQFF
TRBJ1-3	.	TRBV7-2	CASSSVNTIYF
TRBJ1-1	.	TRBV6-5	CASSYETARNTEAFF
TRBJ2-3	TRBD1	TRBV2	CASRQWDRPSGTDTQYF
TRBJ2-5	TRBD2	TRBV5-6	CASSTSGGAKETQYF
TRBJ2-2	.	TRBV29-1	CSVGGGASTGELFF
TRBJ2-7	.	TRBV12-3/TRBV12-4	CASSPAVLAEQYF
TRBJ1-5	TRBD1	TRBV2	CASSPTGPLSNQPQHF
TRBJ1-5	.	TRBV18	CASSPHKNQPQHF
TRBJ2-5	TRBD1	TRBV29-1	CSVARQGEETQYF
TRBJ1-4	.	TRBV7-2	CASSLGNGEKLFF
TRBJ2-7	TRBD1	TRBV12-3/TRBV12-4	CVSSSGQTYEQYF
TRBJ2-7	TRBD1	TRBV6-2/TRBV6-3	CASSYGQGPYEQYF
TRBJ1-5	TRBD1	TRBV7-9	CASSLGKFGTGGDQPQHF
TRBJ1-5	.	TRBV3-1	CASSQRGSNQPQHF
TRBJ2-5	.	TRBV7-3	CASSPGGAIQETQYF
TRBJ1-3	.	TRBV11-2	CASSSVAGSGNTIYF
TRBJ1-1	.	TRBV27	CASSLGGKAFF
TRBJ2-7	TRBD1	TRBV28	CASSSGGLGQRYEQYF
TRBJ2-2	TRBD2	TRBV12-3/TRBV12-4	CAGGRGDPNTGELFF
TRBJ2-7	.	TRBV28	CASSLGGIPEQYF
TRBJ2-7	.	TRBV6-2/TRBV6-3	CASSFGRDENEQYF